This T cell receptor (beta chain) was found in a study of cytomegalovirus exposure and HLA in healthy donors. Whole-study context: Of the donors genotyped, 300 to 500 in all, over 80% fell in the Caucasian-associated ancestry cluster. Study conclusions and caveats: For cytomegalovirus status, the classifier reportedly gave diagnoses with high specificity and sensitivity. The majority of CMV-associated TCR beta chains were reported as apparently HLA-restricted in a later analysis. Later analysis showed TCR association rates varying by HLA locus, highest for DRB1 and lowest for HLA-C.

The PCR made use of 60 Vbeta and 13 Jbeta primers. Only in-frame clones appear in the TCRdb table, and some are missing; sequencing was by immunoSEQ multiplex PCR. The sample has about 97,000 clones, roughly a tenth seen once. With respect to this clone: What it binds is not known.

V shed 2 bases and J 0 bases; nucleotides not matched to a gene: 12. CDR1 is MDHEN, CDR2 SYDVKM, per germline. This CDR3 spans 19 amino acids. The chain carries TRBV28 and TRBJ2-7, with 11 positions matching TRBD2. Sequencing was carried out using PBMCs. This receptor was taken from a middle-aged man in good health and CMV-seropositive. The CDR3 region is CASSLQGLAGGSSSYEQYF. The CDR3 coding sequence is TGTGCCAGCAGTTTACAGGGGCTAGCGGGAGGCTCTAGCTCCTACGAGCAGTACTTC.